The source of this T cell receptor beta chain is a study of blood T cell repertoires in COVID-19. About the research overall: Acute and convalescent COVID-19 specimens originated in the United States, Italy and Spain. PBMCs, B-cell-depleted T cells, or T cells were the source of the cDNA or gDNA that made up the material.

This clone appeared once. The CDR3 consists of 11 residues. The V end lost 6 bases, the J end lost 5 bases, and 6 bases lay between the germline ends. Germline V CDR1 and CDR2: LNHDA, SQIVND (reference sequence). Study processing details: Reference gene primer amplification in the assay estimated nucleated cell counts. TCRdb's table, derived via immunoSEQ multiplex PCR, lists solely in-frame clones and lacks some. V and J calls and clone size are copied from that table; D and trimming were computed from the DNA. The sample has roughly 260,000 clones, around 86% seen once. The rearrangement uses TRBV19 and TRBJ2-3; D is undetermined. The receptor was isolated from a man aged 35 to 55 who had recovered from COVID-19. Source material: peripheral blood. The CDR3 region is CASRTLDTQYF. The CDR3 nucleotides are TGTGCCAGTAGGACACTAGATACGCAGTATTTT.